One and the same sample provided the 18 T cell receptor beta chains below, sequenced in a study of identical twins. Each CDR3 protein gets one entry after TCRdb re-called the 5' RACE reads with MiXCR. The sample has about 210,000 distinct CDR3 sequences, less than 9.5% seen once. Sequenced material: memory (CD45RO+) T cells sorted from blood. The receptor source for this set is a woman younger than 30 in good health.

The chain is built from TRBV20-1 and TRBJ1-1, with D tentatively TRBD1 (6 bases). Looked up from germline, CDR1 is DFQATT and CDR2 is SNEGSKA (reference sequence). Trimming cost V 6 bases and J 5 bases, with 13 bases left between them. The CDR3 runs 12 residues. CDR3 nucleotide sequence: TGCAGTGCACTTCTACAGGGAACTGAAGCTTTCTTT. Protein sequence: CSALLQGTEAFF.

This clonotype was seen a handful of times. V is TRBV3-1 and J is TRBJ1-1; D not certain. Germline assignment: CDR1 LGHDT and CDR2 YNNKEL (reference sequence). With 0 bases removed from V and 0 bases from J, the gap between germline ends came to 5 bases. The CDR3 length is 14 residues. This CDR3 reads CASSQDLVNTEAFF. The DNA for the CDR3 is TGTGCCAGCAGCCAAGATTTGGTGAACACTGAAGCTTTCTTT.

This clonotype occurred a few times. This CDR3 reads CASSLEGVGRAGELFF. DNA for the CDR3: TGTGCCAGCAGCTTAGAAGGGGTCGGCAGGGCCGGGGAGCTGTTTTTT. The chain recombines TRBV11-1 with TRBJ2-2, with D tentatively TRBD1 (5 bases). The germline V gene encodes CDR1 SGHAT and CDR2 FQDESV (reference sequence). There are 16 residues in the CDR3. V lost 1 base to trimming and J lost 6 bases, with 15 bases between them.

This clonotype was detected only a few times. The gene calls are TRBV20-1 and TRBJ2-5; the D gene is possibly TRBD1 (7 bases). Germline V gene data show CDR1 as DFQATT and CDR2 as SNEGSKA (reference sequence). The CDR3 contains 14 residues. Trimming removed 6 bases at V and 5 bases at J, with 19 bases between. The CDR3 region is CSAKTGFGGETQYF. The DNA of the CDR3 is TGCAGTGCCAAGACAGGGTTTGGGGGGGAGACCCAGTACTTC.

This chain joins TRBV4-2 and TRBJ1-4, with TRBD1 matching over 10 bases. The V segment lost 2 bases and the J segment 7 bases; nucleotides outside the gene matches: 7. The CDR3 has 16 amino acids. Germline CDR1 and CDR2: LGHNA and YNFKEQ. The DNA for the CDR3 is TGTGCCAGCAGCCAACGGGACAGGGGAATTGGTGAAAAACTGTTTTTT. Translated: CASSQRDRGIGEKLFF.

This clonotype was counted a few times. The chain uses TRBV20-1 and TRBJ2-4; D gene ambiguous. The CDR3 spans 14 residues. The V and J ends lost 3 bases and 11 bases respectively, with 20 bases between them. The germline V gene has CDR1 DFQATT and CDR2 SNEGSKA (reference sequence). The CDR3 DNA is TGCAGTGCTAGGTCGTTGGGCCGTAGCCTGGTTCAGTACTTC. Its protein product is CSARSLGRSLVQYF.

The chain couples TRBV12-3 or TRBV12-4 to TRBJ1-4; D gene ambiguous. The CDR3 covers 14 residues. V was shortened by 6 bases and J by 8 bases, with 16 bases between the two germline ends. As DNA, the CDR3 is TGTGCCAGCAGCCGCGGGAGGGTTGGCGAAAAACTGTTTTTT. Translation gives CASSRGRVGEKLFF.

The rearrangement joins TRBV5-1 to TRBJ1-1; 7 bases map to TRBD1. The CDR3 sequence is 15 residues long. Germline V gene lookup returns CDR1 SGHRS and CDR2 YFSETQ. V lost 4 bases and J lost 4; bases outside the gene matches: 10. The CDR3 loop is CASSRLNDRATEAFF. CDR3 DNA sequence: TGCGCCAGCAGCAGACTCAACGACAGGGCCACTGAAGCTTTCTTT.

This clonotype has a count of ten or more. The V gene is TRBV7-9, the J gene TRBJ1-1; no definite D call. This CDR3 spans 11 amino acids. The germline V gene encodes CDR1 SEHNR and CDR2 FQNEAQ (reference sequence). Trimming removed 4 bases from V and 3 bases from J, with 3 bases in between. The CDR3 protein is CASSSYTEAFF. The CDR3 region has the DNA TGTGCCAGCAGCTCGTACACTGAAGCTTTCTTT.

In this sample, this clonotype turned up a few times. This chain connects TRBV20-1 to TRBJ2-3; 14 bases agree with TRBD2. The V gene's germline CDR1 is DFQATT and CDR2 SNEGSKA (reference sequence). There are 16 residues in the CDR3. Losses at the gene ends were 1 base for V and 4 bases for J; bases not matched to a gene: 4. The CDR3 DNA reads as TGCAGTGCTAGAGGACTAGCGGGAGGGCCCCCAGATACGCAGTATTTT. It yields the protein CSARGLAGGPPDTQYF.

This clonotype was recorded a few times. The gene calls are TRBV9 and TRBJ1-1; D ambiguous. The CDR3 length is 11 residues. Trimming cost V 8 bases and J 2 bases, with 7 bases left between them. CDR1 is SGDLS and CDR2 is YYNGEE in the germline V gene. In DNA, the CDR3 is TGTGCCAGTCCCTTCAACACTGAAGCTTTCTTT. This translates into CASPFNTEAFF. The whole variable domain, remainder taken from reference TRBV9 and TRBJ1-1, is DSGVTQTPKHLITATGQRVTLRCSPRSGDLSVYWYQQSLDQGLQFLIQYYNGEERAKGNILERFSAQQFPDLHSELNLSSLELGDSALYFCASPFNTEAFFGQGTRLTVV.

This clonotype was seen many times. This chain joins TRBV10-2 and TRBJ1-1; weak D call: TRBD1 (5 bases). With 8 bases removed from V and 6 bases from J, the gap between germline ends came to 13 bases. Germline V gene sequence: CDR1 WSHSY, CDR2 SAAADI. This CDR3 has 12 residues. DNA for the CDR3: TGCGCCAGCTCAGAGAGGGACTCTGAAGCTTTCTTT. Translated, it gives CASSERDSEAFF.

DNA of the CDR3: TGTGCCAGCAGCCCCAGAGGAAACACCATATATTTT. Residues: CASSPRGNTIYF. This chain links TRBV3-1 with TRBJ1-3; D gene uncertain. Germline CDR1 LGHDT, CDR2 YNNKEL (reference sequence). Trimming removed 4 bases from V and 4 bases from J, with 5 bases in between. This CDR3 spans 12 amino acids. Filled out from reference TRBV3-1 and TRBJ1-3, the complete variable domain reads DTAVSQTPKYLVTQMGNDKSIKCEQNLGHDTMYWYKQDSKKFLKIMFSYNNKELIINETVPNRFSPKSPDKAHLNLHINSLELGDSAVYFCASSPRGNTIYFGEGSWLTVV.

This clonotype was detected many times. The chain's CDR3 is CASSERELKGYEQYF. In DNA form, the CDR3 reads TGTGCCAGCAGTGAGCGGGAGTTGAAAGGCTACGAGCAGTACTTC. J is TRBJ2-7 and V is TRBV12-3 or TRBV12-4; 8 bases map to TRBD2. Germline trimming cut 5 bases from V and 3 bases from J; bases unmatched to any gene: 9. The CDR3 loop spans 15 amino acids.

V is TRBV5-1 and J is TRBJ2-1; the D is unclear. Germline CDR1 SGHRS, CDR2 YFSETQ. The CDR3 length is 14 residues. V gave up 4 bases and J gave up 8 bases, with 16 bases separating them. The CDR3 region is CASSLDSSWDEQFF. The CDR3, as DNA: TGCGCCAGCAGCCTAGACTCTTCTTGGGATGAGCAGTTCTTC. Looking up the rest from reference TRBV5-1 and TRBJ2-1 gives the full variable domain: KAGVTQTPRYLIKTRGQQVTLSCSPISGHRSVSWYQQTPGQGLQFLFEYFSETQRNKGNFPGRFSGRQFSNSRSEMNVSTLELGDSALYLCASSLDSSWDEQFFGPGTRLTVL.

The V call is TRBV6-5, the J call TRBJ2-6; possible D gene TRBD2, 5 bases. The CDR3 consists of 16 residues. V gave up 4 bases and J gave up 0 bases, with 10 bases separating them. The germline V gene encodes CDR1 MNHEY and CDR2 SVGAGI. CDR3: CASSLEGSSGANVLTF. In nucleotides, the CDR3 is TGTGCCAGCAGTTTGGAAGGGAGCTCTGGGGCCAACGTCCTGACTTTC.

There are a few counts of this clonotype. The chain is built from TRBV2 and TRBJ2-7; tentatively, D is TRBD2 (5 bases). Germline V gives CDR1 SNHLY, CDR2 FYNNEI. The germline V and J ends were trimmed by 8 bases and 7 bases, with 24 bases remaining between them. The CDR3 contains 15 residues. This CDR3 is CASLDRASGLEEQYF. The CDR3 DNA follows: TGTGCCAGCCTCGACCGGGCCTCGGGGTTGGAAGAGCAGTACTTC.

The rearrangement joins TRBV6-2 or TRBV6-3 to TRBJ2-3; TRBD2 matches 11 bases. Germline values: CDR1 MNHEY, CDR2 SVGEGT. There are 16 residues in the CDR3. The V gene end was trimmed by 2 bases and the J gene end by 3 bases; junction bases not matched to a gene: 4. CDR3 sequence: CASSYGGTSGTDTQYF. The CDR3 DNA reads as TGTGCCAGCAGTTACGGAGGGACTAGCGGAACAGATACGCAGTATTTT.